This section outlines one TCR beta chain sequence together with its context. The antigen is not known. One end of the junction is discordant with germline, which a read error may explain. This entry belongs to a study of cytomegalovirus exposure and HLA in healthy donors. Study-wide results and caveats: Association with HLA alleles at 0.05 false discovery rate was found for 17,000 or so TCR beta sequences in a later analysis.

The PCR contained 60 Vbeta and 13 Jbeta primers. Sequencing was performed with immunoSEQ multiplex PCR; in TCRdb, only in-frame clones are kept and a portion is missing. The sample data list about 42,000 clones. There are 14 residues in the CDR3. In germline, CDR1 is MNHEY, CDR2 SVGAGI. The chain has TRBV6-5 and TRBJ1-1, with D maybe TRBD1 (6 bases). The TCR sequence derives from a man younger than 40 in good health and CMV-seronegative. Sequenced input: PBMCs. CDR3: CASSFLEGDLGVLF. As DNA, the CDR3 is TGTGCCAGCAGTTTCCTTGAGGGGGATCTGGGAGTTCTCTTT.